What follows are 27 T cell receptor beta chains derived from one specimen sequenced in a study of control samples from healthy donors and cancer patients. Sequenced by immunoSEQ multiplex PCR; TCRdb stores in-frame clones only, minus some. The profile shows roughly 100,000 clones, around four fifths of them singletons. The sequenced sample consisted of blood. These receptors were collected from a woman between 50 and 59 years old in good health.

The chain couples TRBV15 to TRBJ1-4, with TRBD1 matching over 9 bases. Germline-derived CDR1 and CDR2 are LNHNV and YYDKDF (reference sequence). The V gene end was trimmed by 4 bases and the J gene end by 5 bases; junction bases not matched to a gene: 5. This CDR3 is built from 15 residues. CDR3 residues: CATSIDRGLNEKLFF. In DNA, the CDR3 is TGTGCCACCAGCATAGACAGGGGGTTAAATGAAAAACTGTTTTTT.

This clone has just a few counts. This chain connects TRBV18 to TRBJ1-5, with 7 bases identical to TRBD1. Per germline, CDR1 KGHSH and CDR2 LQKENI. V shed 3 bases and J 8 bases; nucleotides not matched to a gene: 13. The CDR3 has 16 amino acids. CDR3 in amino acids: CASSPRGTALSEPQHF. The CDR3 DNA follows: TGTGCCAGCTCACCGAGAGGGACAGCCCTATCGGAGCCCCAGCATTTT.

This clone was seen more than once but under ten times. The chain employs TRBV4-2 and TRBJ1-3; TRBD1 matches at 8 bases. The ends lost 1 base at V and 4 bases at J; junction bases unmatched: 12. The germline gives CDR1 LGHNA, CDR2 YNFKEQ. This CDR3 comprises 18 residues. The CDR3 spells CASSQAGWKTGAGNTIYF. The CDR3 DNA follows: TGTGCCAGCAGCCAAGCGGGCTGGAAGACAGGGGCCGGAAACACCATATATTTT.

This clone has only a few counts. CDR3 in amino acids: CASKTAPNTGELFF. The CDR3 region has the DNA TGTGCCAGTAAGACAGCACCGAACACCGGGGAGCTGTTTTTT. This chain uses TRBV19 with TRBJ2-2; the D gene is possibly TRBD1 (5 bases). The CDR3 covers 14 residues. Germline CDR1 and CDR2: LNHDA and SQIVND (reference sequence). Trimming removed 7 bases at V and 0 bases at J, with 9 bases between. Combining the CDR3 with reference TRBV19 and TRBJ2-2 gives the whole variable domain DGGITQSPKYLFRKEGQNVTLSCEQNLNHDAMYWYRQDPGQGLRLIYYSQIVNDFQKGDIAEGYSVSREKKESFPLTVTSAQKNPTAFYLCASKTAPNTGELFFGEGSRLTVL.

V is TRBV5-1 and J is TRBJ2-3, with 8 bases that match TRBD2. The CDR3 has 15 amino acids. J gave up 5 bases and V 1 base, and 6 bases lay outside the gene matches. The germline V gene encodes CDR1 SGHRS and CDR2 YFSETQ. DNA for the CDR3: TGCGCCAGCAGCTTGAATGGTCGGGGGGGAGATACGCAGTATTTT. It specifies CASSLNGRGGDTQYF. The variable domain in full, with the rest retrieved from reference TRBV5-1 and TRBJ2-3, is KAGVTQTPRYLIKTRGQQVTLSCSPISGHRSVSWYQQTPGQGLQFLFEYFSETQRNKGNFPGRFSGRQFSNSRSEMNVSTLELGDSALYLCASSLNGRGGDTQYFGPGTRLTVL.

V usage is TRBV28 and J usage is TRBJ1-5; unclear D gene. The V gene lost 3 bases and the J gene lost 6 bases, with 6 bases spanning the gap. Germline assignment: CDR1 MDHEN and CDR2 SYDVKM. The CDR3 sequence is 12 residues long. The CDR3 protein is CASSLSVQPQHF. The CDR3 coding sequence is TGTGCCAGCAGTTTGAGCGTTCAGCCCCAGCATTTT.

The sample holds a few counts of this clone. This chain links TRBV29-1 with TRBJ2-1; weak D call: TRBD1 (5 bases). The germline V gene has CDR1 SQVTM and CDR2 ANQGSEA. CDR3 length: 14 residues. Trimming shortened V by 1 base and J by 7 bases, and 14 bases separated the two germline ends. DNA for the CDR3: TGCAGCGTTGAAGCAGGGTTCGTTGGGAATGAGCAGTTCTTC. Translated, it gives CSVEAGFVGNEQFF.

The chain combines TRBV7-2 with TRBJ1-3; D not certain. Germline-derived CDR1 and CDR2 are SGHTA and FQGNSA. The CDR3 spans 15 residues. The V end was cut by 3 bases, the J end by 0 bases, with 9 bases between. The CDR3 DNA sequence: TGTGCCAGCAGCTTTTTCGACGTCTCTGGAAACACCATATATTTT. Its translation: CASSFFDVSGNTIYF.

CDR3 sequence: CASSLVALGTDTQYF. The CDR3 DNA follows: TGCGCCAGCAGCTTGGTAGCTCTTGGCACAGATACGCAGTATTTT. The chain joins TRBV5-1 to TRBJ2-3; unclear D gene. V was shortened by 0 bases and J by 1 base, with 9 bases between the two germline ends. Germline CDR1 reads SGHRS; CDR2 reads YFSETQ. The CDR3 spans 15 residues.

This chain connects TRBV5-4 to TRBJ2-2, with 7 bases lining up with TRBD1. CDR1 and CDR2 from the germline V gene are SGHNT and YYREEE (reference sequence). V trimming: 4 bases; J trimming: 5 bases; junction bases outside the gene matches: 2. The CDR3 is made up of 13 amino acids. This CDR3 is CASSTGETGELFF. CDR3 DNA sequence: TGTGCCAGCAGCACAGGGGAAACCGGGGAGCTGTTTTTT.

The chain recombines TRBV14 with TRBJ1-1, with unresolved D. The V gene's germline CDR1 is SGHDN and CDR2 FVKESK. V lost 4 bases and J lost 0, with 6 bases in between. The CDR3 runs to 13 residues. The DNA for the CDR3 is TGTGCCAGCAGCCCGGGATTGAACACTGAAGCTTTCTTT. It specifies CASSPGLNTEAFF.

Concerning this clone itself: At one of its ends the junction is not consistent with the germline gene, which may arise from a read error. V and J are TRBV15 and TRBJ1-5, with D possibly matching TRBD1 (6 bases). The CDR3 totals 13 residues. Germline CDR1 is LNHNV and CDR2 is YYDKDF (reference sequence). CDR3 protein: CTTSREEGEPQHF. The CDR3 nucleotides are TGTACCACCAGCAGAGAGGAGGGGGAGCCCCAGCATTTT.

This clone came up once. CDR3 in amino acids: CASSQGAYGNQPQHF. The DNA for the CDR3 is TGTGCCAGTAGTCAGGGGGCTTATGGCAATCAGCCCCAGCATTTT. The rearrangement joins TRBV19 to TRBJ1-5; 8 nucleotides agree with TRBD1. After removal of 5 bases from V and 2 bases from J, the junction contained 5 bases not matched to a gene. CDR3 length equals 15 residues. Germline V gives CDR1 LNHDA, CDR2 SQIVND (reference sequence).

The chain recombines TRBV7-9 with TRBJ2-2, with 14 positions matching TRBD2. The length of the CDR3 is 18 residues. V shed 0 bases, J shed 5 bases, and the junction held 5 bases outside the gene matches. Germline V lookup: CDR1 SEHNR, CDR2 FQNEAQ (reference sequence). As DNA, the CDR3 is TGTGCCAGCAGCTTAGCCGCCGGACTAGCGGGAGGAACCGGGGAGCTGTTTTTT. Translating it yields CASSLAAGLAGGTGELFF.

CDR3 sequence reads: CASSPEQGRYTEAFF. In DNA, the CDR3 is TGTGCCAGCAGCCCGGAACAGGGAAGGTACACTGAAGCTTTCTTT. The J gene is TRBJ1-1, the V gene TRBV7-2, with D tentatively TRBD1 (6 bases). Germline V CDR1 and CDR2: SGHTA, FQGNSA. CDR3 length: 15 residues. V lost 5 bases, J lost 3 bases, and 16 bases lay in between.

This chain links TRBV4-3 with TRBJ2-3; the D is unclear. V lost 0 bases, J lost 1 base, and 8 bases lay in between. This CDR3 is 15 amino acids long. Germline V CDR1 and CDR2: LGHNA, YSLEER. CDR3 region: CASSQDSGRTDTQYF. DNA of the CDR3: TGCGCCAGCAGCCAAGACTCTGGGCGCACAGATACGCAGTATTTT.

This clone was recorded once. The CDR3 spells CASSTLPSGSYEQYF. The CDR3 DNA sequence: TGTGCCAGTAGTACCCTCCCTAGCGGATCCTACGAGCAGTACTTC. This chain links TRBV19 with TRBJ2-7; TRBD2 agrees at 7 bases. Trimming cost V 4 bases and J 1 base; bases outside gene matches: 7. The CDR3 has 15 amino acids. Per the germline V gene, CDR1 is LNHDA and CDR2 is SQIVND (reference sequence).

This sequence joins TRBV28 and TRBJ1-2, with D possibly TRBD1 on 6 matching bases. This CDR3 contains 15 residues. Deletions cut 1 base from V and 3 bases from J, with 12 bases between. Germline V lookup: CDR1 MDHEN, CDR2 SYDVKM. The CDR3 loop reads CASSLSQQGHYGYTF. CDR3 nucleotide sequence: TGTGCCAGCAGTTTATCCCAACAGGGCCACTATGGCTACACCTTC.

This chain connects TRBV10-3 to TRBJ1-4, with D maybe TRBD1 (5 bases). This CDR3 is 14 amino acids long. The V gene's germline CDR1 is ENHRY and CDR2 SYGVKD. Trimming cost V 6 bases and J 3 bases, with 11 bases left between them. The CDR3 protein is CAIRAGPANEKLFF. The CDR3 nucleotides are TGTGCCATCAGGGCAGGGCCCGCTAATGAAAAACTGTTTTTT.

The chain combines TRBV11-3 with TRBJ1-6, with D possibly being TRBD1 (5 bases). V lost 5 bases, J lost 8 bases, and 22 bases lay in between. Germline CDR1 and CDR2: SGHNT and YENEEA. The CDR3 runs 17 residues. The CDR3: CASSVLGGVNGYSPLHF. The CDR3 nucleotides read TGTGCCAGCAGCGTACTGGGGGGAGTTAATGGCTATTCACCCCTCCACTTT.

The V and J genes are TRBV19 and TRBJ1-5; D remains unclear. Trimming removed 5 bases from V and 0 bases from J, with 14 bases in between. There are 16 residues in the CDR3. The V gene's germline CDR1 is LNHDA and CDR2 SQIVND (reference sequence). The CDR3 DNA reads TGTGCCAGTAGTGCCCAAGGGAGCGCTAGCAATCAGCCCCAGCATTTT. It encodes CASSAQGSASNQPQHF.

The chain has TRBV18 and TRBJ2-7; D gene unclear. Germline lookup yields CDR1 KGHSH and CDR2 LQKENI. The V end was cut by 2 bases, the J end by 2 bases, with 10 bases between. CDR3 length: 14 residues. CDR3 loop: CASSPLDAPYEQYF. The DNA for the CDR3 is TGTGCCAGCTCACCATTAGACGCCCCCTACGAGCAGTACTTC.

In DNA, the CDR3 is TGTGCCAGCAGCTTAAGACTAGCGGTAAACACAGATACGCAGTATTTT. Translating gives CASSLRLAVNTDTQYF. V gene TRBV13 combines with J gene TRBJ2-3; 9 bases are a match to TRBD2. The CDR3 runs to 16 residues. Per the germline V gene, CDR1 is PRHDT and CDR2 is FYEKMQ (reference sequence). The J segment lost 2 bases and the V segment lost 2 bases, leaving 5 bases of the junction unmatched.

The rearrangement links TRBV7-2 to TRBJ2-2; D is perhaps TRBD2 (5 bases). Germline values: CDR1 SGHTA, CDR2 FQGNSA. This CDR3 has 13 residues. V was trimmed by 5 bases and J by 6 bases, leaving 10 bases between them. The CDR3 DNA reads as TGTGCCAGCAGCCGGCCCGGGGCCGGGGAGCTGTTTTTT. This encodes CASSRPGAGELFF.

This clone has a handful of counts. This chain joins TRBV6-2 or TRBV6-3 and TRBJ1-2; possible D gene TRBD1, 5 bases. From germline, CDR1 is MNHEY and CDR2 SVGEGT. The CDR3 is 14 residues long. V was pared by 2 bases and J by 3 bases, with 10 bases between. CDR3 in DNA: TGTGCCAGCAGTTACCTCACAGGAGACTATGGCTACACCTTC. It specifies CASSYLTGDYGYTF.

The gene calls are TRBV27 and TRBJ1-6; D ambiguous. V lost 5 bases to trimming and J lost 1 base, with 24 bases between them. This CDR3 contains 20 residues. Looked up from germline, CDR1 is MNHEY and CDR2 is SMNVEV (reference sequence). The CDR3 sequence is CASSANILTSEGSYNSPLHF. For the CDR3, the DNA is TGTGCCAGCAGTGCTAACATTTTGACCTCCGAGGGATCCTATAATTCACCCCTCCACTTT.

This rearrangement joins TRBV11-3 to TRBJ2-2; TRBD2 matches 11 bases. Germline CDR1 and CDR2: SGHNT and YENEEA. The CDR3 consists of 17 residues. The V and J ends lost 3 bases and 2 bases, in that order; junction bases with no gene match: 5. The chain's CDR3 is CASSFLGTSGNTGELFF. The CDR3 nucleotides read TGTGCCAGCAGCTTCTTAGGGACTAGCGGAAACACCGGGGAGCTGTTTTTT.